A single sample gave rise to the 30 T cell receptor beta chains below, sequenced in a study of cytomegalovirus exposure and HLA in healthy donors. PCR involved 60 Vbeta and 13 Jbeta primers. The assay was immunoSEQ multiplex PCR, and TCRdb's table has in-frame clones only and misses some. The data contain around 85,000 clones, 70% to 75% of them singletons. Sample: PBMCs. Receptors originate from a man between 60 and 75 years old in good health and CMV-seronegative.

The chain joins TRBV2 to TRBJ2-1; 8 nucleotides align to TRBD2. The V and J ends lost 7 bases and 7 bases, in that order; junction bases with no gene match: 6. In germline, CDR1 is SNHLY, CDR2 FYNNEI. This CDR3 contains 13 residues. The chain's CDR3 is CASIGTRRNEQFF. CDR3 coding DNA: TGTGCCAGCATCGGGACTAGAAGAAATGAGCAGTTCTTC.

About this clone itself: At one end the junction does not follow the germline gene, possibly because of a read error. The V call is TRBV7-9, the J call TRBJ2-7; tentatively, D is TRBD1 (6 bases). The CDR3 runs to 11 residues. Germline V gene data show CDR1 as SEHNR and CDR2 as FQNEAQ (reference sequence). CDR3 residues: CASSFRDKLNF. The CDR3 DNA reads as TGTGCCAGCAGCTTCCGGGACAAGCTGAACTTC.

The V and J genes are TRBV15 and TRBJ1-1; TRBD1 might be the D (5 bases). There are 15 residues in the CDR3. The V and J ends lost 3 bases and 0 bases respectively, with 11 bases between them. The germline V gene encodes CDR1 LNHNV and CDR2 YYDKDF (reference sequence). CDR3 DNA sequence: TGTGCCACCAGCAGTCGGACACCTTTGAACACTGAAGCTTTCTTT. Its protein product is CATSSRTPLNTEAFF. Full variable domain (missing parts from reference TRBV15 and TRBJ1-1): DAMVIQNPRYQVTQFGKPVTLSCSQTLNHNVMYWYQQKSSQAPKLLFHYYDKDFNNEADTPDNFQSRRPNTSFCFLDIRSPGLGDTAMYLCATSSRTPLNTEAFFGQGTRLTVV.

CDR3 residues: CASVPSDGRGGLGGELFF. CDR3 coding DNA: TGTGCCAGCGTCCCGAGTGACGGCCGCGGGGGGCTGGGCGGGGAGCTGTTTTTT. The chain links TRBV25-1 to TRBJ2-2; 8 bases are shared with TRBD2. J was trimmed by 7 bases and V by 8 bases; bases with no gene match: 21. CDR1 is MGHDK, CDR2 SYGVNS, per germline. CDR3 length: 18 amino acids. Together with reference TRBV25-1 and TRBJ2-2, the CDR3 gives the full variable domain: EADIYQTPRYLVIGTGKKITLECSQTMGHDKMYWYQQDPGMELHLIHYSYGVNSTEKGDLSSESTVSRIRTEHFPLTLESARPSHTSQYLCASVPSDGRGGLGGELFFGEGSRLTVL.

This chain connects TRBV7-9 to TRBJ2-7; D uncertain. This CDR3 comprises 11 residues. The V and J ends lost 5 bases and 2 bases respectively, with 4 bases between them. Per germline, CDR1 SEHNR and CDR2 FQNEAQ (reference sequence). As DNA, the CDR3 is TGTGCCAGCAGCGCGACCTACGAGCAGTACTTC. Protein: CASSATYEQYF.

The chain recombines TRBV29-1 with TRBJ1-2; D is uncertain. V dropped 6 bases and J dropped 1 base, with 12 bases sitting between them. Germline assignment: CDR1 SQVTM and CDR2 ANQGSEA. The CDR3 has 13 residues. The CDR3 protein is CSVGDQNNYGYTF. In nucleotides, the CDR3 is TGCAGCGTCGGAGACCAAAATAACTATGGCTACACCTTC.

The chain joins TRBV18 to TRBJ2-5; 7 positions match TRBD2. Trimming cost V 3 bases and J 4 bases; bases outside gene matches: 8. CDR1 and CDR2 (germline): KGHSH, LQKENI. The CDR3 extends over 15 amino acids. In nucleotides, the CDR3 is TGTGCCAGCTCACCGCTCCTAGCGGAAATAGAGACCCAGTACTTC. This encodes CASSPLLAEIETQYF.

V is TRBV27 and J is TRBJ2-5; 9 bases line up with TRBD2. The ends lost 6 bases at V and 1 base at J; junction bases unmatched: 18. Germline loops: CDR1 MNHEY, CDR2 SMNVEV (reference sequence). There are 19 residues in the CDR3. The CDR3 is CASRGVGLAGTKPQETQYF. The CDR3 nucleotides read TGTGCCAGCAGGGGGGTGGGTCTAGCGGGGACTAAACCCCAAGAGACCCAGTACTTC.

V gene TRBV6-5 combines with J gene TRBJ2-7; 7 bases map to TRBD1. This CDR3 has 16 amino acids. Germline trimming cut 0 bases from V and 0 bases from J; bases unmatched to any gene: 5. CDR1 is MNHEY and CDR2 is SVGAGI in the germline V gene. The CDR3 sequence: CASSYSGRGYSYEQYF. The CDR3 DNA reads TGTGCCAGCAGTTACTCAGGCAGGGGGTACTCCTACGAGCAGTACTTC.

The V and J genes are TRBV10-3 and TRBJ1-6; 7 nucleotides match TRBD1. V gave up 1 base and J gave up 2 bases; unmatched junction bases: 2. Germline-derived CDR1 and CDR2 are ENHRY and SYGVKD. CDR3 size: 16 residues. Here the CDR3 reads CAISELDRAYNSPLHF. In DNA form, the CDR3 reads TGTGCCATCAGTGAGTTAGACAGGGCCTATAATTCACCCCTCCACTTT.

V usage is TRBV27 and J usage is TRBJ1-2; TRBD1 agrees at 11 bases. J lost 7 bases, V lost 2 bases, and 6 bases had no gene match. Germline V gene lookup returns CDR1 MNHEY and CDR2 SMNVEV (reference sequence). The CDR3 contains 15 residues. The CDR3 reads CASSLGQGAVSGYTF. In DNA, the CDR3 is TGTGCCAGCAGTTTAGGACAGGGGGCAGTCTCTGGCTACACCTTC.

In its sample, this clone was seen a few times. This rearrangement joins TRBV18 to TRBJ1-1; D gene uncertain. The ends were cut back, 2 bases at V and 0 bases at J, with 13 bases in the middle. Germline assignment: CDR1 KGHSH and CDR2 LQKENI. This CDR3 spans 16 amino acids. The CDR3 here is CASSPSPSDMNTEAFF. As DNA, the CDR3 is TGTGCCAGCTCACCAAGTCCCAGTGATATGAACACTGAAGCTTTCTTT. Together with reference TRBV18 and TRBJ1-1, the CDR3 gives the full variable domain: NAGVMQNPRHLVRRRGQEARLRCSPMKGHSHVYWYRQLPEEGLKFMVYLQKENIIDESGMPKERFSAEFPKEGPSILRIQQVVRGDSAAYFCASSPSPSDMNTEAFFGQGTRLTVV.

V gene TRBV5-4 combines with J gene TRBJ2-5; 8 bases match TRBD1. The CDR3 runs 15 residues. Germline assignment: CDR1 SGHNT and CDR2 YYREEE (reference sequence). V was clipped by 2 bases and J by 1 base; unmatched bases: 4. The CDR3 loop reads CASSLKDRVQETQYF. Written as DNA, the CDR3 is TGTGCCAGCAGCTTAAAGGACAGGGTCCAAGAGACCCAGTACTTC.

The chain employs TRBV6-5 and TRBJ1-1, with D possibly being TRBD1 (5 bases). Germline loops: CDR1 MNHEY, CDR2 SVGAGI. CDR3 size: 13 residues. V shed 6 bases and J shed 6 bases, with 14 bases lying between them. The CDR3 region is CASRPIQGAEAFF. The CDR3 bases are TGTGCCAGCAGACCAATTCAGGGTGCTGAAGCTTTCTTT.

J is TRBJ2-1 and V is TRBV2, with a tentative D call TRBD2 (5 bases). This CDR3 spans 12 amino acids. Germline loops: CDR1 SNHLY, CDR2 FYNNEI. V was cut by 6 bases and J by 8 bases, with 11 bases left in between. The CDR3 DNA reads as TGTGCCAGCAGAGCACTAGTGGATGAGCAGTTCTTC. It translates to CASRALVDEQFF.

This clone showed up just once. The CDR3 DNA reads TGCGCCAGCAGCTCGGGACTACTCCCCTCCTATTCTTACAATGAGCAGTTCTTC. It translates to CASSSGLLPSYSYNEQFF. This sequence joins TRBV5-1 and TRBJ2-1; 7 bases fit TRBD2. Germline assignment: CDR1 SGHRS and CDR2 YFSETQ. There are 18 residues in the CDR3. V was pared by 3 bases and J by 4 bases, with 16 bases of the junction left unmatched.

This sequence joins TRBV5-1 and TRBJ2-7; a possible D gene is TRBD2 (7 bases). The V and J ends lost 3 bases and 5 bases respectively, with 18 bases between them. CDR3 length: 15 residues. Looked up from germline, CDR1 is SGHRS and CDR2 is YFSETQ. CDR3 DNA sequence: TGCGCCAGCAGCTCGGAAGGGGGGGGAATCGACGAGCAGTACTTC. Its protein product is CASSSEGGGIDEQYF.

V and J are TRBV19 and TRBJ2-5; D is perhaps TRBD2 (6 bases). Germline V gene data show CDR1 as LNHDA and CDR2 as SQIVND (reference sequence). The CDR3 loop spans 13 amino acids. V was cut by 6 bases and J by 2 bases, with 10 bases left in between. The CDR3 spells CASRGGRQETQYF. The CDR3 nucleotides are TGTGCCAGTAGGGGGGGACGGCAAGAGACCCAGTACTTC.

V is TRBV19 and J is TRBJ2-3; D is uncertain. The V gene's germline CDR1 is LNHDA and CDR2 SQIVND (reference sequence). V lost 8 bases to trimming and J lost 2 bases, with 14 bases between them. The CDR3 is made up of 14 amino acids. The chain's CDR3 is CASQKEDNTDTQYF. The CDR3 DNA sequence: TGTGCCAGTCAGAAAGAAGACAACACAGATACGCAGTATTTT.

Notes on this clone: One junction end disagrees with the germline gene, perhaps due to a read error. The chain combines TRBV7-7 with TRBJ2-7; D uncertain. The germline V gene has CDR1 SSHAT and CDR2 FNYEAQ (reference sequence). This CDR3 spans 10 amino acids. The CDR3 spells CASSPGEQYF. CDR3 nucleotide sequence: TGTGCTAGCAGTCCCGGCGAGCAGTACTTC.

This clone was observed a handful of times. The chain couples TRBV4-2 to TRBJ1-4; tentative D call: TRBD1 (6 bases). The V end was cut by 0 bases, the J end by 4 bases, with 9 bases between. From germline, CDR1 is LGHNA and CDR2 YNFKEQ. The CDR3 consists of 15 residues. The CDR3 here is CASSQDGQRNEKLFF. CDR3 in DNA: TGTGCCAGCAGCCAAGACGGACAGCGTAATGAAAAACTGTTTTTT.

This clone was recorded a few times. The genes are TRBV7-8 and TRBJ1-2; D might be TRBD1 (5 bases). Trimming removed 4 bases from V and 8 bases from J, with 20 bases in between. Germline V lookup: CDR1 SGHVS, CDR2 FQNEAQ. This CDR3 spans 15 amino acids. The CDR3 region is CASSSGRGPVDGYTF. The CDR3 DNA is TGTGCCAGCAGCTCAGGGCGGGGCCCCGTCGACGGCTACACCTTC.

The J gene is TRBJ2-7, the V gene TRBV10-3, with 10 bases aligning to TRBD2. The germline CDR1 and CDR2 sequences are ENHRY and SYGVKD. The CDR3 runs 13 residues. After removal of 10 bases from V and 1 base from J, the junction contained 4 bases not matched to a gene. Here the CDR3 reads CATTTSGSYEQYF. The CDR3 DNA reads TGTGCCACCACGACTAGCGGGTCCTACGAGCAGTACTTC.

The chain recombines TRBV5-1 with TRBJ2-4, with TRBD2 identical over 8 bases. The CDR3 consists of 17 residues. The V and J ends lost 4 bases and 6 bases, in that order; junction bases with no gene match: 15. From germline, CDR1 is SGHRS and CDR2 YFSETQ. CDR3 nucleotide sequence: TGCGCCAGCAGCCCGCCGGGGGGGGGTGGGCATTCAAACATTCAGTACTTC. It translates to CASSPPGGGGHSNIQYF.

The chain carries TRBV5-1 and TRBJ1-2; D is perhaps TRBD1 (5 bases). CDR1 and CDR2 from the germline V gene are SGHRS and YFSETQ. Deletions cut 4 bases from V and 4 bases from J, with 20 bases between. The CDR3 is 16 amino acids. This CDR3 is CASSPVPRGVSYGYTF. The CDR3 nucleotides read TGCGCCAGCAGCCCAGTACCGCGGGGGGTATCCTATGGCTACACCTTC.

Only a few counts were recorded for this clone. For the CDR3, the DNA is TGTGCCAGCGGCGAGACAGGGTTGAGCAATCAGCCCCAGCATTTT. Its protein product is CASGETGLSNQPQHF. The rearrangement uses TRBV6-1 and TRBJ1-5; 7 positions match TRBD1. Germline CDR1 is MNHNS and CDR2 is SASEGT. The CDR3 runs to 15 residues. V dropped 8 bases and J dropped 1; count of bases not matched to a gene: 8.

In its sample, this clone was seen a few times. The V and J genes are TRBV6-5 and TRBJ1-1; D possibly corresponds to TRBD1 (6 bases). The CDR3 is 14 amino acids. The germline gives CDR1 MNHEY, CDR2 SVGAGI. V lost 8 bases to trimming and J lost 1 base, with 14 bases between them. CDR3 coding DNA: TGTGCCAGCCGAAGAGGGACATCGAACACTGAAGCTTTCTTT. This gives the protein CASRRGTSNTEAFF.

This clone showed up just a few times. The rearrangement links TRBV7-7 to TRBJ2-5; 10 nucleotides align to TRBD2. The trim removed 2 bases at V and 1 base at J, leaving 16 bases unmatched. The CDR3 has 20 residues. The germline gives CDR1 SSHAT, CDR2 FNYEAQ (reference sequence). The CDR3 nucleotides are TGTGCCAGCAGCTTAATTCTTGGAGCTAGCGGGGGACCCAGCCAAGAGACCCAGTACTTC. This sequence encodes CASSLILGASGGPSQETQYF.

This clone was observed a few times. The chain carries TRBV19 and TRBJ1-5; a possible D gene is TRBD1 (5 bases). This CDR3 has 13 amino acids. Per germline, CDR1 LNHDA and CDR2 SQIVND (reference sequence). V was shortened by 6 bases and J by 9 bases, with 15 bases between the two germline ends. The CDR3 region has the DNA TGTGCCAGTAGGGGGGGGGTATATCGGCCCCAGCATTTT. Its protein product is CASRGGVYRPQHF.

This clone was observed once. The junction departs from germline at one end; a sequencing error may be responsible. The rearrangement joins TRBV19 to TRBJ1-5; 7 positions match TRBD1. Germline CDR1 LNHDA, CDR2 SQIVND (reference sequence). This CDR3 has 16 amino acids. The CDR3 here is CASSIRTGSSNQSQHF. The CDR3 nucleotides are TGTGCCAGTAGTATCCGGACAGGTAGTAGCAATCAGTCCCAGCATTTT. The entire variable domain, with the rest obtained from reference TRBV19 and TRBJ1-5, is as follows: DGGITQSPKYLFRKEGQNVTLSCEQNLNHDAMYWYRQDPGQGLRLIYYSQIVNDFQKGDIAEGYSVSREKKESFPLTVTSAQKNPTAFYLCASSIRTGSSNQSQHFGDGTRLSIL.